The 15 T cell receptor beta chains reported below all come from one sample, sequenced in a study of blood T cells in healthy people across ages (dated by TCRdb to the mid-2010s). Preparation of the library involved 5' RACE. Instrument on record: Illumina HiSeq 2500. A second PCR of roughly 7 to 11 cycles was run with a J-beta primer mix and a sample-barcoded 5' primer. TCRdb redid the processing of the public reads, applying fastp at Q25 and MiXCR, and retained in-frame beta chains. When rows share a CDR3 protein, they turn into one entry using the most common DNA and genes. For this sample the table gives 700,000 or so distinct CDR3 sequences, of which 40% to 50% were detected only once. Of the sample, 25% to 30% is held by the ten largest clones. Sequencing was carried out using blood. These receptors were obtained from an older man in good health.

This chain links TRBV10-3 with TRBJ2-3; 12 bases match TRBD2. The CDR3 is 16 amino acids. Germline trimming cut 11 bases from V and 5 bases from J; bases unmatched to any gene: 14. CDR1 is ENHRY, CDR2 SYGVKD, per germline. The CDR3 DNA reads as TGTGCCGTAATGACTAGCGGGGGATCCGCCGGAGATACGCAGTATTTT. Its protein product is CAVMTSGGSAGDTQYF.

V usage is TRBV7-9 and J usage is TRBJ2-7; 12 positions agree with TRBD2. Germline lookup yields CDR1 SEHNR and CDR2 FQNEAQ (reference sequence). The CDR3 is 17 residues long. The V and J ends lost 7 bases and 3 bases, in that order; junction bases with no gene match: 13. The CDR3 sequence is CASIPGTSGPRIYEQYF. In DNA form, the CDR3 reads TGTGCCAGCATCCCCGGGACTAGCGGGCCAAGGATCTACGAGCAGTACTTC.

The chain employs TRBV24-1 and TRBJ1-2, with 7 bases fitting TRBD1. The CDR3 sequence is 14 residues long. Germline-derived CDR1 and CDR2 are KGHDR and SFDVKD. V was clipped by 4 bases and J by 7 bases; unmatched bases: 8. The CDR3 protein is CATSDSDRVFGYTF. The CDR3 bases are TGTGCCACCAGTGACTCTGACAGGGTCTTTGGCTACACCTTC.

This clonotype was counted only a few times. The chain joins TRBV7-2 to TRBJ2-1; TRBD2 matches at 10 bases. This CDR3 spans 16 amino acids. Per germline, CDR1 SGHTA and CDR2 FQGNSA. With 4 bases clipped from V and 4 bases from J, the junction kept 7 bases outside the gene matches. CDR3 DNA sequence: TGTGCCAGCAGCTCCGGGAGCGGGGGGGCATACAATGAGCAGTTCTTC. This gives the protein CASSSGSGGAYNEQFF.

The chain combines TRBV11-2 with TRBJ2-5; D call uncertain. Trimming took 2 bases from V and 2 from J, leaving 9 bases between them. CDR3 size: 14 residues. Germline-derived CDR1 and CDR2 are SGHAT and FQNNGV. The CDR3: CASSLPGVQETQYF. The CDR3 coding sequence is TGTGCCAGCAGCTTACCTGGGGTACAAGAGACCCAGTACTTC.

This clonotype has a handful of counts. The rearrangement joins TRBV6-5 to TRBJ2-3, with 7 positions matching TRBD1. Per the germline V gene, CDR1 is MNHEY and CDR2 is SVGAGI. Germline trimming cut 4 bases from V and 1 base from J; bases unmatched to any gene: 5. The CDR3 runs to 15 residues. The CDR3 bases are TGTGCCAGCAGTTTTCAAGGGGGCCGCACAGATACGCAGTATTTT. It yields the protein CASSFQGGRTDTQYF.

The chain carries TRBV7-2 and TRBJ1-6, with D maybe TRBD1 (5 bases). Trimming pared 4 bases from V and 11 bases from J, leaving 12 bases between. This CDR3 comprises 13 residues. Germline lookup yields CDR1 SGHTA and CDR2 FQGNSA. The chain's CDR3 is CASSSQGSPPLHF. In nucleotides, the CDR3 is TGTGCCAGCAGCTCGCAGGGTTCGCCACCCCTCCACTTT.

The table lists this clonotype with a few counts. This may arise from a read error, as a much more abundant clone is one base away. V is TRBV29-1 and J is TRBJ2-7; D is perhaps TRBD2 (5 bases). The CDR3 spans 11 residues. V lost 1 base and J lost 7, with 8 bases in between. Germline CDR1 is SQVTM and CDR2 is ANQGSEA. Here the CDR3 DNA reads TGCAGCGTTGAAGGTAGGGAGGAGCAGTACTTC. Translation: CSVEGREEQYF.

V and J are TRBV20-1 and TRBJ2-5, with D possibly matching TRBD1 (6 bases). This CDR3 has 13 residues. In germline, CDR1 is DFQATT, CDR2 SNEGSKA (reference sequence). The V and J ends lost 2 bases and 5 bases respectively, with 12 bases between them. CDR3 coding DNA: TGCAGTGCTAGACTAACAGGGACGGAGACCCAGTACTTC. Its protein product is CSARLTGTETQYF.

J is TRBJ2-1 and V is TRBV4-2; 11 nucleotides align to TRBD2. Germline V gene data show CDR1 as LGHNA and CDR2 as YNFKEQ. J gave up 10 bases and V 2 bases, and 13 bases lay outside the gene matches. The CDR3 is 17 amino acids. Here the CDR3 reads CASSQKTTGVAGGEQFF. DNA of the CDR3: TGTGCCAGCAGCCAAAAAACTACGGGGGTAGCGGGAGGGGAGCAGTTCTTC.

Remarks on this clonotype: Germline is not matched at one junction end, which may reflect a read error. V is TRBV19 and J is TRBJ2-1; D is possibly TRBD1 (5 bases). Germline CDR1 and CDR2: LNHDA and SQIVND (reference sequence). This CDR3 has 14 amino acids. As DNA, the CDR3 is TGTGCCTGTAGTATCCCCACTCAGACAGATAAGCAGTTCTTC. It yields the protein CACSIPTQTDKQFF.

The chain employs TRBV14 and TRBJ2-3, with TRBD1 matching 10 bases. CDR3 length equals 15 residues. From germline, CDR1 is SGHDN and CDR2 FVKESK. V lost 2 bases to trimming and J lost 4 bases; unmatched junction nucleotides: 3. CDR3 bases: TGTGCCAGCAGCCAATGGGACAGGGGTTCAGATACGCAGTATTTT. Protein product: CASSQWDRGSDTQYF.

This chain uses TRBV30 with TRBJ1-5, with a weak D call TRBD1 (5 bases). Germline assignment: CDR1 GTSNPN and CDR2 SVGIG (reference sequence). V shed 0 bases and J shed 11 bases, with 17 bases lying between them. This CDR3 has 14 residues. For the CDR3, the DNA is TGTGCCTGGAGTGTACGGGGGTCCCGGGGGGCCCAGCATTTT. Protein: CAWSVRGSRGAQHF.

This chain links TRBV5-1 with TRBJ2-1, with TRBD2 matching 8 bases. Germline CDR1 reads SGHRS; CDR2 reads YFSETQ. The ends lost 2 bases at V and 9 bases at J; junction bases unmatched: 7. This CDR3 is 14 amino acids long. The CDR3 DNA reads TGCGCCAGCAGCTTAGCGGGGGAGTTTGGTGAGCAGTTCTTC. This sequence encodes CASSLAGEFGEQFF.

The rearrangement joins TRBV7-8 to TRBJ2-2, with D possibly matching TRBD2 (5 bases). V was clipped by 3 bases and J by 1 base, with 9 bases between them. The CDR3 contains 15 residues. From germline, CDR1 is SGHVS and CDR2 FQNEAQ. The CDR3 sequence: CASSLTTMNTGELFF. The CDR3 DNA is TGTGCCAGCAGCTTGACTACCATGAACACCGGGGAGCTGTTTTTT.